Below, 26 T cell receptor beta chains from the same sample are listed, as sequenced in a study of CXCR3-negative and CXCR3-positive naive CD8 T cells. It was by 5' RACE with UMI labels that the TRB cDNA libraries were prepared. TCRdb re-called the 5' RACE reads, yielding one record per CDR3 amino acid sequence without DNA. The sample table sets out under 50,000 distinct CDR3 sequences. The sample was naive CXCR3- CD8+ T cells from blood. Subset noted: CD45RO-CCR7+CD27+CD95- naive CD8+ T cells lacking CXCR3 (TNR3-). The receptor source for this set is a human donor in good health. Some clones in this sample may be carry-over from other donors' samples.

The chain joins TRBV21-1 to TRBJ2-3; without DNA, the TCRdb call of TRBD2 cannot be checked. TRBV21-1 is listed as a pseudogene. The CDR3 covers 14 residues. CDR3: CASSKEGGTDTQYF.

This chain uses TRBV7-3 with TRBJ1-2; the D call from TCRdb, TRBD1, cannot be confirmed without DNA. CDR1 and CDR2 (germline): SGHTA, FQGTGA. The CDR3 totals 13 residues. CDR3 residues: CASSLDPSAGYTF. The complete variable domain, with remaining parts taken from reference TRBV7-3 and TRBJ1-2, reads GAGVSQTPSNKVTEKGKYVELRCDPISGHTALYWYRQSLGQGPEFLIYFQGTGAADDSGLPNDRFFAVRPEGSVSTLKIQRTERGDSAVYLCASSLDPSAGYTFGSGTRLTVV.

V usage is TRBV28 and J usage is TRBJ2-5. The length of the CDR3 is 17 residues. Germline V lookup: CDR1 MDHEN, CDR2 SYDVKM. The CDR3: CASSLVPGSTFQETQYF.

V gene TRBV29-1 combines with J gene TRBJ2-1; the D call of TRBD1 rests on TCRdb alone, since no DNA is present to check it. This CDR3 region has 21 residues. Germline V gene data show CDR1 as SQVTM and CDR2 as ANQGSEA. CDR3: CSVEDPRPGQIIFYGYNEQFF.

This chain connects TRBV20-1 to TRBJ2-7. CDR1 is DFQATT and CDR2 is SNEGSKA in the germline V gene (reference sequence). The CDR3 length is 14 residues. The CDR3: CSARAGLDSYEQYF.

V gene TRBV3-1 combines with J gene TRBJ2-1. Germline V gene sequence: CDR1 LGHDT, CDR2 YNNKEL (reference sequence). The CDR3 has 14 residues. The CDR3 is CASSHPSAYNEQFF.

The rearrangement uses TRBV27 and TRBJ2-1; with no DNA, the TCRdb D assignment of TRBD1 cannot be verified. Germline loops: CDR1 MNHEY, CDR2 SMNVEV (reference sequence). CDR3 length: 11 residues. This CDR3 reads CASSWGNEQFF.

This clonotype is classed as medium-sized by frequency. The CDR3 region is CSVEGQGVNQPQHF. This chain links TRBV29-1 with TRBJ1-5; TCRdb outputs TRBD1, but without DNA this stays unchecked. Germline CDR1 reads SQVTM; CDR2 reads ANQGSEA. The CDR3 loop spans 14 amino acids. The whole variable domain, filled in from reference TRBV29-1 and TRBJ1-5, reads SAVISQKPSRDICQRGTSLTIQCQVDSQVTMMFWYRQQPGQSLTLIATANQGSEATYESGFVIDKFPISRPNLTFSTLTVSNMSPEDSSIYLCSVEGQGVNQPQHFGDGTRLSIL.

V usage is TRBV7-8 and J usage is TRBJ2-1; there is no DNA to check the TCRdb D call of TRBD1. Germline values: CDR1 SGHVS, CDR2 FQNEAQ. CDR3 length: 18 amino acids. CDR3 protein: CASSLGPAGGSSYNEQFF.

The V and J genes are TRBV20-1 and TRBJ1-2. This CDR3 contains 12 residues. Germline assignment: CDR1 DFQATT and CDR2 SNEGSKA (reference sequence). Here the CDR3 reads CSAVREPDGYTF.

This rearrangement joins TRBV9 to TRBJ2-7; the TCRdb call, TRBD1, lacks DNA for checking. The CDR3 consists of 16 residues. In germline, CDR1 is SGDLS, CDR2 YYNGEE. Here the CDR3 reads CASSVDEGDSSYEQYF.

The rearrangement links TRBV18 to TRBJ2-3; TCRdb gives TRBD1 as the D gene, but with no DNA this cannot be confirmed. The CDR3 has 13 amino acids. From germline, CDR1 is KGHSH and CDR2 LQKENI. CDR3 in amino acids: CASSETGADTQYF.

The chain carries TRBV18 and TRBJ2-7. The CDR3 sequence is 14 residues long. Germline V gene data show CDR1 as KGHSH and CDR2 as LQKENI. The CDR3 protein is CASSQSAFPYEQYF. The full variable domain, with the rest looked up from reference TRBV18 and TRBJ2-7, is NAGVMQNPRHLVRRRGQEARLRCSPMKGHSHVYWYRQLPEEGLKFMVYLQKENIIDESGMPKERFSAEFPKEGPSILRIQQVVRGDSAAYFCASSQSAFPYEQYFGPGTRLTVT.

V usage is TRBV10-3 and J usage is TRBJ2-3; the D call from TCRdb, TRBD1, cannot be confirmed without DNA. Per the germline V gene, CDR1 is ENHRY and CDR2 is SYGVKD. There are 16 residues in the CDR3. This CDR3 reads CAIRLGGFGSTDTQYF.

The CDR3: CSARDPTAYEQYF. The J gene is TRBJ2-7, the V gene TRBV20-1. This CDR3 spans 13 amino acids. CDR1 and CDR2 from the germline V gene are DFQATT and SNEGSKA (reference sequence).

This CDR3 is CASSDGGAEGYTF. The chain carries TRBV7-2 and TRBJ1-2; the D call of TRBD1 rests on TCRdb alone, since no DNA is present to check it. The CDR3 runs 13 residues. The germline V gene encodes CDR1 SGHTA and CDR2 FQGNSA.

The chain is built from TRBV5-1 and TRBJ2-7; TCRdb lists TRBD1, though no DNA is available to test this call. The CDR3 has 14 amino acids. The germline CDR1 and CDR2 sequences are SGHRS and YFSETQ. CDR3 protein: CASSGMGQGNEQYF.

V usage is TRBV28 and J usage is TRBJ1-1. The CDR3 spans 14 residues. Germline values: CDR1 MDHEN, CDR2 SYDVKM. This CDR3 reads CASSLLFENTEAFF.

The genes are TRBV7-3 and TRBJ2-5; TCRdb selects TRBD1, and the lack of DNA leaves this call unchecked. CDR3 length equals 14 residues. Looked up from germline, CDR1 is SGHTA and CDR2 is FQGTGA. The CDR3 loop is CASSPTGGGETQYF.

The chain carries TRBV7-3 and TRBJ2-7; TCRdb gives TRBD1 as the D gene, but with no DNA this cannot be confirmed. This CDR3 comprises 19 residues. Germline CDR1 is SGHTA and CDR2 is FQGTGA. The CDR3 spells CATQSSGRQDRGQGNEQYF.

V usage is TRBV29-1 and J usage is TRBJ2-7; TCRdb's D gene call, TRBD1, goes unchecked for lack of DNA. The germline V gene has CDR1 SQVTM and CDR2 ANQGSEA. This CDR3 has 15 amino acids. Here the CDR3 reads CSVVWGTSGTYEQYF.

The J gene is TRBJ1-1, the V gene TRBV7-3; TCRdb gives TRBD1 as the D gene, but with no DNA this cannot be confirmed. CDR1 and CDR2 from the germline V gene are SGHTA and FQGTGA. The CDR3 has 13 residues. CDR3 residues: CASSLTGGRQAFF.

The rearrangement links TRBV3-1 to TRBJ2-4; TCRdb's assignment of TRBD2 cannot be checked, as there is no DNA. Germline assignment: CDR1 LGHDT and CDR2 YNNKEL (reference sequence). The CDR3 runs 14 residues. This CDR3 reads CASSSDWAKNIQYF. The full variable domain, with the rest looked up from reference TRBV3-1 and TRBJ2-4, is DTAVSQTPKYLVTQMGNDKSIKCEQNLGHDTMYWYKQDSKKFLKIMFSYNNKELIINETVPNRFSPKSPDKAHLNLHINSLELGDSAVYFCASSSDWAKNIQYFGAGTRLSVL.

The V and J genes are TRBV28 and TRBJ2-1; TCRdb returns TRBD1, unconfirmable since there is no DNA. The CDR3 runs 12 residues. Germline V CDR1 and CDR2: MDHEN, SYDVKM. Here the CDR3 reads CASRPGINEQFF.

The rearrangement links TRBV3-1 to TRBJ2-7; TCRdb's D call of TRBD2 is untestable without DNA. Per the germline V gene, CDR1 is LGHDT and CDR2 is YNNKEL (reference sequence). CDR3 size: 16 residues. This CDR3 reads CASSHREGPLHYEQYF.

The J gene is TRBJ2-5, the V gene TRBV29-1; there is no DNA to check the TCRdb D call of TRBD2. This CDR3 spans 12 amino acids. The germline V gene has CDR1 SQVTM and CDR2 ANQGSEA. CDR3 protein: CSVAGGPTTQYF. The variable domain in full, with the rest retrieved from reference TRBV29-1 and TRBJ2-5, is SAVISQKPSRDICQRGTSLTIQCQVDSQVTMMFWYRQQPGQSLTLIATANQGSEATYESGFVIDKFPISRPNLTFSTLTVSNMSPEDSSIYLCSVAGGPTTQYFGPGTRLLVL.